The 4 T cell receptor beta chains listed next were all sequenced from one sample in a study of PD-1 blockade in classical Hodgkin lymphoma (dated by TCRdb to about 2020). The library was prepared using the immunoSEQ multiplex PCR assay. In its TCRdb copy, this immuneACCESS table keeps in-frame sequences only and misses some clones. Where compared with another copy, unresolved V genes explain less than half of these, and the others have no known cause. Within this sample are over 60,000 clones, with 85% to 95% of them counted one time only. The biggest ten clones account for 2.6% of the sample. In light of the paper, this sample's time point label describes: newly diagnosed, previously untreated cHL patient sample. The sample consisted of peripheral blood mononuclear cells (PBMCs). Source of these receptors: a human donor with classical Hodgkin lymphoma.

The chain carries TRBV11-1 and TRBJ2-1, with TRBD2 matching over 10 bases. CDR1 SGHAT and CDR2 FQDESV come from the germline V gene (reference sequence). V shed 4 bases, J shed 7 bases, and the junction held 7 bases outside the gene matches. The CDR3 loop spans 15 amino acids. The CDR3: CASSSSGGLGNEQFF. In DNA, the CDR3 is TGTGCCAGCAGCTCTAGCGGGGGCCTGGGGAATGAGCAGTTCTTC.

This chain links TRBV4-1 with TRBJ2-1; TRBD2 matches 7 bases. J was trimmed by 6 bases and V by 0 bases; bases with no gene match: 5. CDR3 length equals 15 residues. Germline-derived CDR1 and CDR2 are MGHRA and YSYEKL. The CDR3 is CASSQDLASGNEQFF. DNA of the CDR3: TGCGCCAGCAGCCAAGATCTCGCTAGCGGCAATGAGCAGTTCTTC.

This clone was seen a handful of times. The chain's CDR3 is CASRGTGENRGYTF. The CDR3 region has the DNA TGTGCCAGCAGGGGGACAGGGGAGAATCGGGGCTACACCTTC. The V call is TRBV25-1, the J call TRBJ1-2; 10 bases line up with TRBD1. From germline, CDR1 is MGHDK and CDR2 SYGVNS. Losses at the gene ends were 6 bases for V and 8 bases for J; bases not matched to a gene: 9. This CDR3 contains 14 residues.

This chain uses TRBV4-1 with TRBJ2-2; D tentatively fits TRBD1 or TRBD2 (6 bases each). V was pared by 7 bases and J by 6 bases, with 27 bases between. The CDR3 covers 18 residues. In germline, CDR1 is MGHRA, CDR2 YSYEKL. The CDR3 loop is CASNSVYVGGPGAGELFF. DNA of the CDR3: TGCGCCAGCAACAGCGTCTACGTAGGGGGGCCGGGGGCCGGGGAGCTGTTTTTT.